This T cell receptor beta chain was obtained from a study of shared clonotypes between healthy human individuals. Study conclusions and caveats: The study generally estimated greater richness for naive than memory subsets.

For sorted subsets, approximately 180 ng DNA per replicate equaled roughly 30,000 T cell genomes. Assay: immunoSEQ multiplex PCR; the TCRdb copy retains only in-frame clones and omits some. The sample comprises over a million clones, approximately 80% of which are singletons, and 0.6% to 0.75% rests with the top ten. As regards this clone: Its specificity is unknown.

This clonotype was sampled from a man aged 18 to 29 in good health. Some clones in this sample may be carry-over from other donors' samples. The source material was memory CD4+ T cells from PBMCs. This sample's subset: CD45RA-negative fraction.

The CDR3 sequence is CASSQEAGGFPAGYTF. In DNA form, the CDR3 reads TGTGCCAGCAGCCAAGAGGCTGGAGGGTTCCCGGCTGGCTACACCTTC. The V call is TRBV4-2, the J call TRBJ1-2, with D unclear. The CDR3 covers 16 residues. Trimming left V 0 bases short and J 7 bases short, with 18 bases between. In germline, CDR1 is LGHNA, CDR2 YNFKEQ.